This TCR beta chain was captured by sequencing in a study of blood T cell repertoires in COVID-19. At the level of the study: The samples span acute and convalescent COVID-19 from the United States, Italy and Spain. Sample material is recorded as cDNA or gDNA derived from T cells, B-cell-depleted T cells, or PBMCs.

This clone was observed a single time. This CDR3 contains 13 residues. Looked up from germline, CDR1 is SGHDT and CDR2 is YYEEEE. V lost 2 bases and J lost 6, with 12 bases in between. As originally analysed: Scientists estimated how many nucleated cells there were by amplifying reference gene primers. Profiled with immunoSEQ multiplex PCR; TCRdb holds only in-frame clones, not every one. That table supplies the V and J calls and clone size; D and trimming were determined from the DNA. This sample has some 150,000 clones; roughly 86% occur once, and the top ten carry roughly 1.6%. J is TRBJ2-7 and V is TRBV5-6; D perhaps matches TRBD2 (6 bases). The clonotype originates from a woman aged 45-60 years with acute or convalescent COVID-19. Sequencing input: peripheral blood. The CDR3 DNA sequence: TGTGCCAGCAGCTTCCGACTAGACAGCGAGCAGTACTTC. As protein: CASSFRLDSEQYF.